This T cell receptor beta chain emerged from a study of human T cells and chemical hapten exposure. Study overall: The cohort included alopecia areata under or over 50% scalp, totalis and universalis.

General study points: Expanded TCR counts at PT1 went up together with patch test score, a positive correlation.

TCRdb re-analysed the RACE reads in MiXCR, keeping a single row per CDR3 protein. Of tens of thousands of distinct CDR3 sequences listed, approximately 11% are singletons. Time point specified: patch test 2, 6 weeks after DPC sensitization. Specified treatment: therapeutic diphenylcyclopropenone sensitization with weekly scalp DPC. This clonotype was counted at least ten times. Its antigen remains unknown. The sequence came from a man aged 40-49 years with alopecia areata. Some clones in this sample may be carry-over from other donors' samples. The material was whole blood, obtained in connection with sensitization to the hapten diphenylcyclopropenone (DPC).

DNA of the CDR3: TGTGCCAGCAGCAGTCAGGACGAGCAGTACTTC. This gives the protein CASSSQDEQYF. The chain carries TRBV28 and TRBJ2-7; D not resolved. Germline V gene sequence: CDR1 MDHEN, CDR2 SYDVKM. CDR3 size: 11 residues. Between the trimmed V and J ends, which lost 6 bases and 5 bases, there was a span of 8 bases. Looking up the rest from reference TRBV28 and TRBJ2-7 gives the full variable domain: DVKVTQSSRYLVKRTGEKVFLECVQDMDHENMFWYRQDPGLGLRLIYFSYDVKMKEKGDIPEGYSVSREKKERFSLILESASTNQTSMYLCASSSQDEQYFGPGTRLTVT.